What follows describes a single TCR beta chain. The data were produced by immunoSEQ multiplex PCR, yet TCRdb's version contains in-frame clones alone and is incomplete. This table holds 60,000 to 85,000 clones, less than 95% found once. The data belong to a study of T cell changes during pregnancy in multiple sclerosis. The sample consisted of peripheral blood, taken in the third trimester of pregnancy. This sequence originates from a female donor with multiple sclerosis, enrolled in a pregnancy study.

The CDR3 region has the DNA TGCGCCAGCAGCCAAGATCTCACCCCCGGGACTTATGGCTACACCTTC. Protein product: CASSQDLTPGTYGYTF. The J gene is TRBJ1-2, the V gene TRBV4-3, with D possibly matching TRBD1 (5 bases). The CDR3 loop spans 16 amino acids. V lost 0 bases to trimming and J lost 5 bases, with 16 bases between them. Germline values: CDR1 LGHNA, CDR2 YSLEER.